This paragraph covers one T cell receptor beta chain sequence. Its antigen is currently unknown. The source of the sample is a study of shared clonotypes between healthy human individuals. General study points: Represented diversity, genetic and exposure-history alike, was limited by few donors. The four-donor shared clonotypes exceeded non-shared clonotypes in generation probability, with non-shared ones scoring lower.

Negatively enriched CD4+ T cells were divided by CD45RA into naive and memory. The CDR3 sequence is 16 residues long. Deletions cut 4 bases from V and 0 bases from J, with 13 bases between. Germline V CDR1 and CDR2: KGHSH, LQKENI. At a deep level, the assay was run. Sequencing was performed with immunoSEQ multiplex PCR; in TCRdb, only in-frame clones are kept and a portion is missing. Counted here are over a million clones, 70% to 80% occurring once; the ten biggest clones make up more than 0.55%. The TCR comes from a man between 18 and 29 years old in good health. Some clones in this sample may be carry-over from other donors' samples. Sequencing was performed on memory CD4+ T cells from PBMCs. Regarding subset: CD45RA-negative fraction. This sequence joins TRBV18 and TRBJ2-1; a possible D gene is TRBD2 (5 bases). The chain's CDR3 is CASSRTGLRSYNEQFF. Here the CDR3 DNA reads TGTGCCAGCTCACGAACCGGACTTCGCTCCTACAATGAGCAGTTCTTC.